This TCR beta chain originates from a study of cytomegalovirus exposure and HLA in healthy donors. Per the germline V gene, CDR1 is LGHNA and CDR2 is YSLEER. Losses at the gene ends were 0 bases for V and 2 bases for J; bases not matched to a gene: 4. The CDR3 has 16 residues. PCR involved 60 Vbeta and 13 Jbeta primers. The method was immunoSEQ multiplex PCR; TCRdb's version includes in-frame clones alone and lacks a portion of them. The repertoire holds about 150,000 clones, with less than 10% as singletons. The TCR was taken from a male donor in good health and CMV-seronegative. Input material: PBMCs. The genes are TRBV4-3 and TRBJ2-5, with TRBD1 matching over 9 bases. The CDR3 nucleotides are TGCGCCAGCAGCCAAGACGGGACAGGGAAACAAGAGACCCAGTACTTC. Residues: CASSQDGTGKQETQYF.